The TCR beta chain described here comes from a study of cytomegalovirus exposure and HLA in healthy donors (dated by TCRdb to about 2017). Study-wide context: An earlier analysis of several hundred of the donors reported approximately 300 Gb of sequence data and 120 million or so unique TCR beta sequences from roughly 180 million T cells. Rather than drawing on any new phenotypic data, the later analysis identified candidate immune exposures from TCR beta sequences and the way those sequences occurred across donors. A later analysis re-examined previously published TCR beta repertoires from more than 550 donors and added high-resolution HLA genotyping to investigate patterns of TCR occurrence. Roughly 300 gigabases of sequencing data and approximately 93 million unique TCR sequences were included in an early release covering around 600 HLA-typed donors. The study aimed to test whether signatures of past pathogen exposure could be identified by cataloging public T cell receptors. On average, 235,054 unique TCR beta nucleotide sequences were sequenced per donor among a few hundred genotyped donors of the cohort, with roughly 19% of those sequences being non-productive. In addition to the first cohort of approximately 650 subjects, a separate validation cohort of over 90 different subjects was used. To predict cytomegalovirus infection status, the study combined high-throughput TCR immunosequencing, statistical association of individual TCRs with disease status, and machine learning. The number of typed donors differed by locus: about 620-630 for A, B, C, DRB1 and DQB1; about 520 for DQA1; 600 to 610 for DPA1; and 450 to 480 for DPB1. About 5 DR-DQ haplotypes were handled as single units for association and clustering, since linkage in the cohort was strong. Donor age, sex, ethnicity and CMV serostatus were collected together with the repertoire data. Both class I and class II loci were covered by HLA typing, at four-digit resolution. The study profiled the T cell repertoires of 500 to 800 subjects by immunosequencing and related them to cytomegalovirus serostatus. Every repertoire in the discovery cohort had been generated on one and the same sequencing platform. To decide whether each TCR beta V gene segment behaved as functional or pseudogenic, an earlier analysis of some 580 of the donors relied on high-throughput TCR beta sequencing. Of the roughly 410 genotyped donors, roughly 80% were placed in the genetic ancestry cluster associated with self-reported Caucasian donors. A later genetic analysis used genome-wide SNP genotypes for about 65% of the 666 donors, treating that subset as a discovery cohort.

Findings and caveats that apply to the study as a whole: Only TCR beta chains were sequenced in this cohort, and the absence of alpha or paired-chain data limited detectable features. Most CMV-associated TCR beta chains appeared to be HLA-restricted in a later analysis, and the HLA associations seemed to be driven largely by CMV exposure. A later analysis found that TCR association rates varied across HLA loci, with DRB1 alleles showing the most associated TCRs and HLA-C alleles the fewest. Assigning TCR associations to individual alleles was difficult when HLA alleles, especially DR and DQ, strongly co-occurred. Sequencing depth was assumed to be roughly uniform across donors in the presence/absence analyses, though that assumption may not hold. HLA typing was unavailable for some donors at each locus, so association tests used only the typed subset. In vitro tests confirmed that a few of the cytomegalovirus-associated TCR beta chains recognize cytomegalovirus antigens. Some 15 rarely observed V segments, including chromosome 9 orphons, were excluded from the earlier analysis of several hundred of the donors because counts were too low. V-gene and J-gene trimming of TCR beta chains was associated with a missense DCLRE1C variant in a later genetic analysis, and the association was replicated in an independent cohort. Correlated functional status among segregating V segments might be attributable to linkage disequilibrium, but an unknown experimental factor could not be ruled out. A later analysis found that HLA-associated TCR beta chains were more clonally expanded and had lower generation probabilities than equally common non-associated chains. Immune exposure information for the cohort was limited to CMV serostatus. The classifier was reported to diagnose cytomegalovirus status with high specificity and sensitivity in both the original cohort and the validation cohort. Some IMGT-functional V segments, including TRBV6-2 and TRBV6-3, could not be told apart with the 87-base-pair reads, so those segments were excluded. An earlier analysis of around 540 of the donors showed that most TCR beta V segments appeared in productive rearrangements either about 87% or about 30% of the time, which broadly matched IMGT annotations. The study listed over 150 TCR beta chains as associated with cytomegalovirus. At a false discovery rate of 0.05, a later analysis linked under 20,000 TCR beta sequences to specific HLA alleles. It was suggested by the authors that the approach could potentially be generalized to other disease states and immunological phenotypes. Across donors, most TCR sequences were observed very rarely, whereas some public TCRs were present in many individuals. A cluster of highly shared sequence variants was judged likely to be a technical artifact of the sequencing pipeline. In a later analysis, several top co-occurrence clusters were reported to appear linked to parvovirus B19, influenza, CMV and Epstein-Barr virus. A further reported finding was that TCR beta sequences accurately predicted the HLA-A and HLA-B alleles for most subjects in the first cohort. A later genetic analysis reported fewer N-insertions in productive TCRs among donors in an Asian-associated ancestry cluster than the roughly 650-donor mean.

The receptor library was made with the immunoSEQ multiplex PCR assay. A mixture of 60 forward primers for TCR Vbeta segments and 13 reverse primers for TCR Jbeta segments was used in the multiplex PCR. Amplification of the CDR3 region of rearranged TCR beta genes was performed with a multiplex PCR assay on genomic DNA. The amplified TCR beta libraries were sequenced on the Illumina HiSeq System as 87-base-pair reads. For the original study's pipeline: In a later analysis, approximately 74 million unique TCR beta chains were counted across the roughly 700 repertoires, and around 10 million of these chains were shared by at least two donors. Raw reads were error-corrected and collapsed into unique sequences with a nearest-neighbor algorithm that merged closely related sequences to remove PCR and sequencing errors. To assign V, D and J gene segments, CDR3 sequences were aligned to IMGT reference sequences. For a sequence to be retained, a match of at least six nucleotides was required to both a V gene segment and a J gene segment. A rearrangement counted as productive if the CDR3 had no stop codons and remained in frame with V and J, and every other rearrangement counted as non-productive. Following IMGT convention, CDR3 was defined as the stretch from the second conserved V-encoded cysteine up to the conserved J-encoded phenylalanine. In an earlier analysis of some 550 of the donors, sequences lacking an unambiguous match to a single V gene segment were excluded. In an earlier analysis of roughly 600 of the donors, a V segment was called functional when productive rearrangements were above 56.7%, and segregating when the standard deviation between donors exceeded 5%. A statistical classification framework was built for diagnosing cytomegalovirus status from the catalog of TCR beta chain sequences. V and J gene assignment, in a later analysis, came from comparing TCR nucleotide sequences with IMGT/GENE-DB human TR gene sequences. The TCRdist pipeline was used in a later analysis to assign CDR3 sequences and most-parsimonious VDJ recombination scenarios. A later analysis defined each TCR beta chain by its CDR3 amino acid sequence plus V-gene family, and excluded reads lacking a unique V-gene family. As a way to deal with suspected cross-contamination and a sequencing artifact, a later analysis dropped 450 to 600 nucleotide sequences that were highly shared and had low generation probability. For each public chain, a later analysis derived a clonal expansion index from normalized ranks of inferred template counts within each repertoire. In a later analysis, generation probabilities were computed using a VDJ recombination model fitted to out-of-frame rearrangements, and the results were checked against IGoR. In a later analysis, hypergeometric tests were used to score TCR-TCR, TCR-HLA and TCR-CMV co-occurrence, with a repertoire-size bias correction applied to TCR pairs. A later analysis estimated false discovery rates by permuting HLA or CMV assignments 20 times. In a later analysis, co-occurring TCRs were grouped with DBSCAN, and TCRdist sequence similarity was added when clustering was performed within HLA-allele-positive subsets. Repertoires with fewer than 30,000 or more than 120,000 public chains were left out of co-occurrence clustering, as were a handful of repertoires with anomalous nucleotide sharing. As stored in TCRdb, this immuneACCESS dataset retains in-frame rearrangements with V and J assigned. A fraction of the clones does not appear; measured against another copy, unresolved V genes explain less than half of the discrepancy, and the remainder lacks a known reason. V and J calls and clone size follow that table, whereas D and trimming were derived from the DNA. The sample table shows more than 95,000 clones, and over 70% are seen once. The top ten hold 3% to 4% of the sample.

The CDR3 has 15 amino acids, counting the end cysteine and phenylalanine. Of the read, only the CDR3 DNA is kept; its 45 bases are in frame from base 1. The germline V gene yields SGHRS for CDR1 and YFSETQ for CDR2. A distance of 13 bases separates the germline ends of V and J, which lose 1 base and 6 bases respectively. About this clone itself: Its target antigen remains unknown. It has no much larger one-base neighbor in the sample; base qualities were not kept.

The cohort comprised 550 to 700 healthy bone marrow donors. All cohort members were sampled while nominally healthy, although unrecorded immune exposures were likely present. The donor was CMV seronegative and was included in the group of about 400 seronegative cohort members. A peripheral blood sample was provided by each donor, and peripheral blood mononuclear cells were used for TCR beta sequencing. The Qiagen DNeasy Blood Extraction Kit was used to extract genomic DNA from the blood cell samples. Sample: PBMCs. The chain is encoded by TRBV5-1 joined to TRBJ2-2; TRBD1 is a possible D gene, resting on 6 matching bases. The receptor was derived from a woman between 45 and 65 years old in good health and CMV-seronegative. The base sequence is TGCGCCAGCAGCTTGACCGAAACAGGGCCCGGGGAGCTGTTTTTT. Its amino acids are CASSLTETGPGELFF.